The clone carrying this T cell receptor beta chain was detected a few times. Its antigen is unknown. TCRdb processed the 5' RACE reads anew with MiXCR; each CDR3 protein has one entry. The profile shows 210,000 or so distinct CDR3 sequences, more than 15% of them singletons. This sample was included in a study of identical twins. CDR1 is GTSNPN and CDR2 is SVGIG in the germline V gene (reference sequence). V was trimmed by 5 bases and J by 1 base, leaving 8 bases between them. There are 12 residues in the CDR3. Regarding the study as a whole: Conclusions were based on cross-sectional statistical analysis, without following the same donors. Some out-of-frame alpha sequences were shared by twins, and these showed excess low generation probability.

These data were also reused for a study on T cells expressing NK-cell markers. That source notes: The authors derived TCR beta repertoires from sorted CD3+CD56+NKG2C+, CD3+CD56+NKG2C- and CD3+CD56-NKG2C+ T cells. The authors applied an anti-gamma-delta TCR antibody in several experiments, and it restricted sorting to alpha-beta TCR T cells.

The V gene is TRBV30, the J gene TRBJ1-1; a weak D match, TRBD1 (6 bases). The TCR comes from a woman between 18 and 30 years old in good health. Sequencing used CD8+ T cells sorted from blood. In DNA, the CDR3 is TGTGCCTGGGGACAGTCGAACACTGAAGCTTTCTTT. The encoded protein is CAWGQSNTEAFF.